This T cell receptor (beta chain) appears in the sequencing data of a study of blood T cell repertoires in COVID-19 (dated by TCRdb to 2019 to 2021). For the study in its entirety: Collaborator samples came from the United States, Italy and Spain and covered acute and convalescent phases of COVID-19. The prospective study material was composed of cDNA or gDNA derived from T cells, B-cell-depleted T cells, or PBMCs. Deeply sampled blood TCRbeta repertoires from subjects exposed to, actively infected with, or recovered from COVID-19 were included in the dataset. The repertoires were released in a freely available public database intended as a resource for research on the immune response to SARS-CoV-2. The samples were drawn from two sources: the first 160 participants of the ongoing ImmuneRACE study, and 1,000 to 1,500 subjects contributed by 6 global collaborators. Sample metadata almost always included a de-identified subject ID, COVID-19 status, age in years and sex. Where available, HLA class I and class II types were obtained from metadata supplied by the sample provider rather than from assay-based typing. Study-level results and caveats: Clinical and demographic metadata were provided uncurated, with the amount varying by source and participant.

A second Seattle source provided samples from volunteer blood donors who had recovered from COVID-19. Whole blood was collected in K2EDTA tubes by collaborating institutions according to the institutions' own protocols. For TCRbeta analysis, collaborators shipped samples as frozen whole blood, isolated PBMCs, or DNA extracted from either of those sample types. As regards this clone: Its recognized antigen is unknown. The sample holds no much larger clone one base away, and base qualities are not on file.

The CDR3 measures 14 amino acids from cysteine to phenylalanine. The read is trimmed to its CDR3 DNA, 42 bases read in frame from base 1. The germline V gene encodes CDR1 MNHEY and CDR2 SVGEGT. V is pared back by 2 bases and J by 3 bases, with 11 bases lying between the germline termini. TCRbeta CDR3 regions were amplified from genomic DNA using the immunoSEQ Assay, a bias-controlled multiplex PCR. The authors processed their data as follows. The number of nucleated cells in each sample was estimated by amplification of reference gene primers within the assay. To quantify the absolute abundance of each unique TCRbeta CDR3 rearrangement, sequence reads were collapsed and filtered. For each sample, productive Simpson clonality was calculated by taking the square root of Simpson's diversity index across productive rearrangements. Not all clones reach the TCRdb copy of this immuneACCESS table, which keeps in-frame sequences only. Checked studies attribute under half of the gap to unresolved V genes and leave the rest unexplained. Clone size and V and J calls were adopted from that table, with D and trimming inferred from the DNA. The sample table contains roughly 160,000 clones; only one count was recorded for 70% to 90% of them. The top ten clonotypes cover roughly 2% of the sample.

The chain links TRBV6-2 or TRBV6-3 with TRBJ2-7; no D gene can be assigned with confidence. The sequenced sample consisted of peripheral blood. The TCR was taken from a man aged 45-60 years who had recovered from COVID-19. DNA sequence: TGTGCCAGCAGTTACGGTTTATACTACTACGAGCAGTACTTC. Its translation is CASSYGLYYYEQYF.